The rows below give T cell receptor beta chains drawn from one sample of a study of Graves' ophthalmopathy and Graves' hyperthyroidism. Via MiXCR, TCRdb re-called the multiplex PCR reads, giving one row per CDR3 protein. The sample contains under 350,000 distinct CDR3 sequences, under 20% of which appear only once. The source material was peripheral blood. The receptors were gathered from an adult man with Graves' ophthalmopathy. Each CDR3 is given with its conserved first and last residue. D genes are given only for firm matches. Clone size is stated in some rows and not others, as once, few, many or a class when expanded.

j_call,d_call,clone_size,v_call,cdr3_aa
TRBJ2-7,.,many,TRBV20-1,CSAVANNYEQYF
TRBJ2-5,.,.,TRBV28,CASSGREKETQYF
TRBJ2-7,.,many,TRBV12-3/TRBV12-4,CASSARGGSYEQYF
TRBJ2-7,.,many,TRBV7-2,CASSSPAAEQYF
TRBJ2-1,.,many,TRBV12-3/TRBV12-4,CASSFLAGGYSSYNEQFF
TRBJ1-2,.,many,TRBV28,CASSPDRSLGYTF
TRBJ2-5,.,many,TRBV9,CASSPAGLGGRETQYF
TRBJ2-5,.,many,TRBV3-1,CASSQGGLGKETQYF
TRBJ1-5,TRBD1,many,TRBV6-1,CASSRDRFNQPQHF
TRBJ2-2,.,many,TRBV19,CATLQGNTGELFF
TRBJ1-5,TRBD1,.,TRBV6-2/TRBV6-3,CASSTGDRDVQPQHF
TRBJ1-1,.,many,TRBV6-1,CASRANRNTEAFF
TRBJ1-6,TRBD1,.,TRBV7-2,CASSSGQALHF
TRBJ2-7,TRBD2,many,TRBV25-1,CASSQPRGGGRGNEQYF
TRBJ1-6,.,many,TRBV5-1,CASSPEPGPTRASPLHF
TRBJ2-7,.,many,TRBV20-1,CSASATNYEQYF
TRBJ2-7,.,many,TRBV6-2/TRBV6-3,CASSNTVPYEQYF
TRBJ1-5,.,many,TRBV6-1,CASKQGEQPQHF
TRBJ2-7,.,.,TRBV24-1,CATSDRAGANEQYF
TRBJ2-2,.,many,TRBV5-1,CASSLARPDTGELFF
TRBJ1-6,.,many,TRBV7-8,CASSLDFADSPLHF
TRBJ1-5,.,many,TRBV12-3/TRBV12-4,CASSFGQGLHQPQHF
TRBJ2-1,TRBD1,many,TRBV24-1,CATSDEQDRGGWEQFF
TRBJ2-2,.,many,TRBV7-3,CASSFGPAGELFF
TRBJ1-2,.,many,TRBV5-1,CASSLERQGGYGYTF
TRBJ2-7,TRBD2,many,TRBV2,CASSESGLAGTYEQYF
TRBJ2-5,.,many,TRBV5-5,CASRARGWSQETQYF
TRBJ2-5,TRBD2,.,TRBV6-2/TRBV6-3,CASSYSTSGTETQYF
TRBJ2-2,.,many,TRBV7-2,CASSLASTQTGELFF
TRBJ2-7,TRBD1,.,TRBV6-1,CASNSDRGGYEQYF
TRBJ2-7,.,.,TRBV28,CASTLDRFPYEQYF
TRBJ2-5,TRBD2,many,TRBV4-2,CASSHVAGGPQTQYF
TRBJ2-5,TRBD1,.,TRBV6-1,CASAIPGQGAETQYF
TRBJ2-2,TRBD2,few,TRBV11-2,CASSDLLARGGKTGELFF
TRBJ2-7,.,.,TRBV7-2,CASRQQGTPYEQYF
TRBJ2-5,TRBD1,many,TRBV20-1,CSATRQGGETQYF
TRBJ2-3,.,many,TRBV6-2/TRBV6-3,CASSYGRDPDTQYF
TRBJ1-3,.,many,TRBV12-3/TRBV12-4,CASRRDISGNTIYF
TRBJ2-7,TRBD2,many,TRBV12-3/TRBV12-4,CASSRGGASTYEQYF
TRBJ1-2,.,many,TRBV20-1,CSARPDSRGGYTF
TRBJ2-7,.,many,TRBV11-3,CASSPAGSGYEQYF
TRBJ2-5,.,many,TRBV20-1,CSALRGVAAYQETQYF
TRBJ1-2,.,many,TRBV30,CASSGGYGHTF
TRBJ1-2,.,.,TRBV4-2,CASSQDLRDLGYGHTF
TRBJ1-1,.,many,TRBV25-1,CASSERVGSRIEAFF
TRBJ1-2,.,many,TRBV29-1,CSVETSRPYGYTF
TRBJ2-7,.,many,TRBV13,CASSSLASGNSYEQYF
TRBJ1-2,TRBD1,.,TRBV27,CASSPGTGHYGYTF